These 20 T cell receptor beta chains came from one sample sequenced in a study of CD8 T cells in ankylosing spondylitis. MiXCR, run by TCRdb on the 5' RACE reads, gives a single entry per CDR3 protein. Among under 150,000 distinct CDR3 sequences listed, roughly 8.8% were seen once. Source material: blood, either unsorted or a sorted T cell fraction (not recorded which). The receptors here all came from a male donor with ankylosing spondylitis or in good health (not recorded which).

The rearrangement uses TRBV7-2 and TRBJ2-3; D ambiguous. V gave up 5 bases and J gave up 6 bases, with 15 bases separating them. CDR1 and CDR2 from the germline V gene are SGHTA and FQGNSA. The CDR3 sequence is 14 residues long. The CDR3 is CASSRSPALDTQYF. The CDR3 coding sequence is TGTGCCAGCAGCAGAAGTCCAGCTCTGGATACGCAGTATTTT. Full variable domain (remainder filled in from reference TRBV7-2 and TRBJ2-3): GAGVSQSPSNKVTEKGKDVELRCDPISGHTALYWYRQSLGQGLEFLIYFQGNSAPDKSGLPSDRFSAERTGGSVSTLTIQRTQQEDSAVYLCASSRSPALDTQYFGPGTRLTVL.

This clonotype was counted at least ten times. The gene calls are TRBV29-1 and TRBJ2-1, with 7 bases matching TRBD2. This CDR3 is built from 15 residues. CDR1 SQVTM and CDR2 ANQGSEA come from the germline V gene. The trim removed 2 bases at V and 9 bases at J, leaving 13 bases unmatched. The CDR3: CSVENRGRALGEQFF. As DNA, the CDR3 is TGCAGCGTTGAAAACCGGGGGAGGGCCCTGGGTGAGCAGTTCTTC.

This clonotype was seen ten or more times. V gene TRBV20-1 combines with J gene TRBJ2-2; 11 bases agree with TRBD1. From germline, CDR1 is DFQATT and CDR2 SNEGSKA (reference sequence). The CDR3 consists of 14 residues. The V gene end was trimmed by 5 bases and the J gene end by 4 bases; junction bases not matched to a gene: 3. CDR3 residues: CSASGQGATGELFF. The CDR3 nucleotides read TGCAGTGCTTCCGGACAGGGGGCCACCGGGGAGCTGTTTTTT.

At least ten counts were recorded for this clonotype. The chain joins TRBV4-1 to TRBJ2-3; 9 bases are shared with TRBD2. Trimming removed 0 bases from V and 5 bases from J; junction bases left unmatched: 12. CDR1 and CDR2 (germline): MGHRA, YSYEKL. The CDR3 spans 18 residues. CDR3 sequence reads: CASSQERGDSGRKDTQYF. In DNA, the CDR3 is TGCGCCAGCAGCCAAGAGAGGGGGGATAGCGGGAGAAAAGATACGCAGTATTTT.

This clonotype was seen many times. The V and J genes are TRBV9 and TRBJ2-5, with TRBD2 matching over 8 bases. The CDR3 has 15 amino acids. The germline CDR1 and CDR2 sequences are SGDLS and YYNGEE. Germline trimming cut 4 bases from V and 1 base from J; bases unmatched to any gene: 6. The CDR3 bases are TGTGCCAGCAGCATTTTAGCGGGAAGCCAAGAGACCCAGTACTTC. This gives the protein CASSILAGSQETQYF.

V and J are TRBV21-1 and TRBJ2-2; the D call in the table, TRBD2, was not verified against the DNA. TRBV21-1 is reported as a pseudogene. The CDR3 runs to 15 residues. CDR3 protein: CAHRIIGRPTGELFF. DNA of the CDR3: TGTGCCCACCGGATTATCGGGAGGCCCACCGGGGAGCTGTTTTTT.

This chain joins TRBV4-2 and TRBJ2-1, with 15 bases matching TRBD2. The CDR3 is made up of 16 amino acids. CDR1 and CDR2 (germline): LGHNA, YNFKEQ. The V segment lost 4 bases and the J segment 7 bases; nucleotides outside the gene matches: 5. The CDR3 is CASSPGLAGGWNEQFF. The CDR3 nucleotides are TGTGCCAGCAGCCCGGGACTAGCGGGAGGTTGGAATGAGCAGTTCTTC.

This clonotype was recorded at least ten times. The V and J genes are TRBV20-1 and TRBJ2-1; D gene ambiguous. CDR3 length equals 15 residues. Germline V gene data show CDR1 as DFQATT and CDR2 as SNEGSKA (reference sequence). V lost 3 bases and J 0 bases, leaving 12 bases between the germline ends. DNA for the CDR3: TGCAGTGCTAGGTGGGGTGCGAGCTCCTACAATGAGCAGTTCTTC. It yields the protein CSARWGASSYNEQFF.

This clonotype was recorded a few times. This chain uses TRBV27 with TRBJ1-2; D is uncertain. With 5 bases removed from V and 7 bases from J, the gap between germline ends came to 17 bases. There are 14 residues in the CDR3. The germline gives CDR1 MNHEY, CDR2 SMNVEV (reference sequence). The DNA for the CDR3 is TGTGCCAGCAGTACGCACCGGGTTTGGGGTGGCTACACCTTC. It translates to CASSTHRVWGGYTF.

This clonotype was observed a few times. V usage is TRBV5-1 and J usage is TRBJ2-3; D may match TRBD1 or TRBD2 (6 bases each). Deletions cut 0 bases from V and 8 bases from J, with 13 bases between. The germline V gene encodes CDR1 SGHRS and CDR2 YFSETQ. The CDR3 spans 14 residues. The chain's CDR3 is CASSLGQEGSTQYF. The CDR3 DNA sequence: TGCGCCAGCAGCTTGGGACAGGAGGGGAGTACGCAGTATTTT.

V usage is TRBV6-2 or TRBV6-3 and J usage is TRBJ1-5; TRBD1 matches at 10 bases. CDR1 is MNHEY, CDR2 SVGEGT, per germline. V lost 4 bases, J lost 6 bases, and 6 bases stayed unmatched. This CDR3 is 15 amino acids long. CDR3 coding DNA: TGTGCCAGCAGTTTTCGACAGGGGGCACTTCAGCCCCAGCATTTT. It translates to CASSFRQGALQPQHF.

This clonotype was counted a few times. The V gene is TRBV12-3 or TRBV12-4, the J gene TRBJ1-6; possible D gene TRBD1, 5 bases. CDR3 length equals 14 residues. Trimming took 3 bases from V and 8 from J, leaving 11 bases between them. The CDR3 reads CASSLWGFDSPLHF. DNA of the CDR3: TGTGCCAGCAGTTTGTGGGGGTTTGATTCACCCCTCCACTTT.

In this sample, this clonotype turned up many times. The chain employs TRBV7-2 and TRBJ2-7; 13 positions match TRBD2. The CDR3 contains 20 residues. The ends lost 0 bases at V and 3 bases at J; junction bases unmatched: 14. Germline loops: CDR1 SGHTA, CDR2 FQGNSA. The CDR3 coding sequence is TGTGCCAGCAGCTTAGCGGGCCCCGGGACTAGCGGGATGAATCTCTACGAGCAGTACTTC. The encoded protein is CASSLAGPGTSGMNLYEQYF.

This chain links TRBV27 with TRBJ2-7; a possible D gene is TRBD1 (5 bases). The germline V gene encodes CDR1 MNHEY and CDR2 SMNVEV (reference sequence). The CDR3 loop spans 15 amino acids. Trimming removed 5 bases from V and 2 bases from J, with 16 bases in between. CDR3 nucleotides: TGTGCCAGCAGTACCACCGACAGTTCTACCTACGAGCAGTACTTC. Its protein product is CASSTTDSSTYEQYF.

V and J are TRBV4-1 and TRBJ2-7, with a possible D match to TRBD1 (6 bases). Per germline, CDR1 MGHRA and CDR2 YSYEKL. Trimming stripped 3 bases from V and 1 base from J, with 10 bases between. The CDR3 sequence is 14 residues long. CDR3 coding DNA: TGCGCCAGCAGCCACTACAGGGATTCCTACGAGCAGTACTTC. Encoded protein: CASSHYRDSYEQYF.

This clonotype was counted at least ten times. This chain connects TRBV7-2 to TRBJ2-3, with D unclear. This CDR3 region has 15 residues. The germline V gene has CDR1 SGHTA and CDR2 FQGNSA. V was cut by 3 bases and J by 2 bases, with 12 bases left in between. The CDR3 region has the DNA TGTGCCAGCAGCTTCCTTTTTGATAACACAGATACGCAGTATTTT. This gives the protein CASSFLFDNTDTQYF.

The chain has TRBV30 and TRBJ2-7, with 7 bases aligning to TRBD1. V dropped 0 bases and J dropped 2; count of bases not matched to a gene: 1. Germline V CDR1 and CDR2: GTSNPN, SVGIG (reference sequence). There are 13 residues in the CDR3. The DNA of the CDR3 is TGTGCCTGGAGTGTAGACAGGGCCTACGAGCAGTACTTC. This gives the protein CAWSVDRAYEQYF.

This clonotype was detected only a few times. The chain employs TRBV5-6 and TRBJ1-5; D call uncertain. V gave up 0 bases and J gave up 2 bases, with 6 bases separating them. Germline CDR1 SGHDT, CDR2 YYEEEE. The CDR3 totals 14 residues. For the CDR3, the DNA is TGTGCCAGCAGCTTGGGCTCGGGCAATCAGCCCCAGCATTTT. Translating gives CASSLGSGNQPQHF.

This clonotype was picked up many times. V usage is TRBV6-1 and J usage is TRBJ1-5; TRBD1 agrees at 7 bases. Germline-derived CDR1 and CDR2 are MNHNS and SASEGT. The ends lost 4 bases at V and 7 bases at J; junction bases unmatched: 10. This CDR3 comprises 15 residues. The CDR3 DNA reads TGTGCCAGCAGTGTCGGCAGGGGGACTGGGCAGCCCCAGCATTTT. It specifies CASSVGRGTGQPQHF.

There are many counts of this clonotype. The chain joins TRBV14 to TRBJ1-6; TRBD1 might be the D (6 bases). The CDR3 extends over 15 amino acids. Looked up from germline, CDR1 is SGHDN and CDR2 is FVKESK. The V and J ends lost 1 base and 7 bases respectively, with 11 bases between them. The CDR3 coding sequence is TGTGCCAGCAGCCAAGGGGGACATCTAAATTCACCCCTCCACTTT. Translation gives CASSQGGHLNSPLHF.